Listed below are T cell receptor beta chains from one sample, sequenced in a study of T cells in localized non-small cell lung cancer. Profiling relied on immunoSEQ multiplex PCR, and the TCRdb table lists in-frame clones only, not all of them. This table holds 65,000 or so clones, around 81% found once. The sample consisted of PBMCs, taken before any cancer treatment. These receptors all come from a man aged 40-75 years with stage II lung adenocarcinoma. Each CDR3 is given with its conserved first and last residue. The D gene is left open where the match is weak. Clone sizes are given selectively: once, few, many, or a class where the clone is expanded.

TRBV19	-	TRBJ1-3	-	TGTGCCAGTAGTATAGAAGCAGGGTCGGCTTACTCTGGAAACACCATATATTTT	CASSIEAGSAYSGNTIYF
TRBV9	-	TRBJ1-1	-	TGTGCCAGCAGCCCCCATGAATACACTGAAGCTTTCTTT	CASSPHEYTEAFF
TRBV7-9	-	TRBJ2-5	-	TGTGCCAGCAGCTTATCAACCCACGCCCCCAAGTACTTC	CASSLSTHAPKYF
TRBV5-1	TRBD1	TRBJ1-3	-	TGCGCCAGCAGCCTGGGACAGGAATACTCTGGAAACACCATATATTTT	CASSLGQEYSGNTIYF
TRBV19	-	TRBJ1-2	-	TGTGCCAGTAGCCGGAGGGACTATGGCTACACCTTC	CASSRRDYGYTF
TRBV7-2	-	TRBJ2-2	once	TGTGCCAGCAGCGTCGGAGCCAACACCGGGGAGCTGTTTTTT	CASSVGANTGELFF
TRBV4-2	TRBD1	TRBJ2-3	-	TGTGCCAGCAGCCAAGTACAGGGGGCTGTAGATACGCAGTATTTT	CASSQVQGAVDTQYF
TRBV6-1	TRBD1	TRBJ1-2	-	TGTGCCAGCGGATTTGGAGGGGGCCATAACTATGGCTACACCTTC	CASGFGGGHNYGYTF
TRBV7-8	-	TRBJ2-1	-	TGTGCCAGCAGCTTAGTTAGGGTGTGGAATGAGCAGTTCTTC	CASSLVRVWNEQFF
TRBV14	-	TRBJ1-5	-	TGTGCCAGCAGCCAAGGACTAGGTCAGCCCCAGCATTTT	CASSQGLGQPQHF
TRBV30	-	TRBJ1-2	few	TGTGCCTGGAATAAGGCTCTCTATGGCTACACCTTC	CAWNKALYGYTF
TRBV7-3	TRBD2	TRBJ2-1	-	TGTGCCAGCAGCCATGGGACTAGCGGCAATGAGCAGTTCTTC	CASSHGTSGNEQFF
TRBV7-2	-	TRBJ2-2	-	TGTGCCAGCAGCTTAGGACACAAGGGGGTTGGGCTGTTTTTT	CASSLGHKGVGLFF
TRBV15	TRBD1	TRBJ2-2	-	TGTGCCACCAGCAGAAGAAGAACAGGGGCGAACACCGGGGAGCTGTTTTTT	CATSRRRTGANTGELFF
TRBV29-1	-	TRBJ2-1	-	TGCAGCGTGGGCACAGGACCCCATGAGCAGTTCTTC	CSVGTGPHEQFF
TRBV18	-	TRBJ2-3	-	TGTGCCAGCTCACCACCGACCGGCCCTGCAGATACGCAGTATTTT	CASSPPTGPADTQYF
TRBV5-5	TRBD2	TRBJ2-1	few	TGTGCCAGCAGCATGGGACTAGGGCTATACAATGAGCAGTTCTTC	CASSMGLGLYNEQFF
TRBV11-2	TRBD1	TRBJ2-5	-	TGTGCCAGCAGCACGCGGGACAGGGGACAATTTCAAGAGACCCAGTACTTC	CASSTRDRGQFQETQYF
TRBV19	TRBD1	TRBJ1-1	few	TGTGCCAGTAGTCCGGTTGGCGGACAGGGAGTGCCTGAAGCTTTCTTT	CASSPVGGQGVPEAFF
TRBV6-5	-	TRBJ2-5	-	TGTGCCAGCAGTTACCGTCGGACCCGCGGAGAGACCCAGTACTTC	CASSYRRTRGETQYF
TRBV6-1	TRBD1	TRBJ2-7	-	TGTGCCAGCTTTGCCGGGACAGGGCTTTCCTACGAGCAGTACTTC	CASFAGTGLSYEQYF
TRBV5-1	-	TRBJ2-4	-	TGCGCCAGCAGCCCCGGGGCGGGAAACATTCAGTACTTC	CASSPGAGNIQYF
TRBV28	-	TRBJ2-7	-	TGTGCCAGCAGTCCCGGTTGGGGTAAGGGGTACGAGCAGTACTTC	CASSPGWGKGYEQYF
TRBV6-1	TRBD2	TRBJ2-7	-	TGTGCCAGCAGTGATAAGGCTAGCGGGCTCTACGAGCAGTACTTC	CASSDKASGLYEQYF
TRBV5-1	TRBD2	TRBJ2-7	-	TGCGCCAGCAGCTTGGGGGACTATTCACTCTACGAGCAGTACTTC	CASSLGDYSLYEQYF
TRBV7-2	-	TRBJ2-3	-	TGTGCCAGCAGCAAAGGGGCAGGTCGCGGCACAGATACGCAGTATTTT	CASSKGAGRGTDTQYF